This T cell receptor beta chain was recovered during a study of blood T cells in healthy people across ages. Study-wide points: Greater diversity and more naive CD4+ cells were seen in long-lived donors than in aged donors. Age showed a roughly linear inverse relationship with TCR beta diversity per million T cells. Researchers said unsorted PBMCs prevented a conclusive naive versus antigen-experienced comparison.

Trimming shortened V by 0 bases and J by 2 bases, and 11 bases separated the two germline ends. Germline assignment: CDR1 DFQATT and CDR2 SNEGSKA (reference sequence). The CDR3 extends over 14 amino acids. This clonotype was detected only a few times. Its antigen is not known. It was with a sample-barcoded 5' primer and a J-beta primer mix that a second PCR of about 6 to 11 cycles was run. TCRdb redid the calling of the 5' RACE reads with MiXCR, one entry per CDR3 protein. The data hold about 970,000 distinct CDR3 sequences, with about 51% observed a single time. Researchers isolated at least 7 million PBMCs per sample.

The chain links TRBV20-1 to TRBJ2-7, with no clear D. Sequencing used blood. The clonotype comes from a woman aged 55-69 years in good health. CDR3 protein: CSARDPGYPYEQYF. The CDR3 DNA follows: TGCAGTGCTAGAGATCCGGGTTATCCCTACGAGCAGTACTTC.